The rows below give T cell receptor beta chains drawn from one sample of a study of shared clonotypes between healthy human individuals. The protocol was immunoSEQ multiplex PCR, while the TCRdb copy is restricted to in-frame clones and leaves out a portion. Found here are 1,500,000 or so clones, around 95% of them singletons; the top ten hold more than 0.9%. Sample: naive CD4+ T cells sorted from blood. All receptors derive from a man aged 25-45 years in good health. Each CDR3 is given with its conserved first and last residue. The order of the fields is clone size, J gene, D gene, V gene, CDR3 protein, CDR3 DNA. D genes are given only for firm matches. Clone size is shown for a subset of rows, as once, few, many or a class of expanded clone.

>.|TRBJ2-1|TRBD1|TRBV18
CASSPRRDSGEQFF
TGTGCCAGCTCACCACGCCGGGACAGTGGTGAGCAGTTCTTC
>.|TRBJ2-2|TRBD2|TRBV7-9
CASSLGGLAASTGELFF
TGTGCCAGCAGCTTGGGGGGACTAGCGGCCTCCACCGGGGAGCTGTTTTTT
>.|TRBJ2-1|.|TRBV28
CASSYLGGPEGDEQFF
TGTGCCAGCAGTTATCTTGGGGGACCAGAGGGGGATGAGCAGTTCTTC
>.|TRBJ1-2|.|TRBV9
CASSVNGMTGDGYTF
TGTGCCAGCAGCGTAAATGGGATGACTGGGGATGGCTACACCTTC
>.|TRBJ1-2|.|TRBV29-1
CSLRQGNYGYTF
TGCAGCCTCCGTCAGGGGAACTATGGCTACACCTTC
>.|TRBJ1-4|.|TRBV4-1
CASSQAIIRGLATNEKLFF
TGCGCCAGCAGCCAAGCGATTATCCGGGGTCTTGCAACTAATGAAAAACTGTTTTTT
>.|TRBJ2-5|TRBD1|TRBV7-9
CASSPDRGKETQYF
TGTGCCAGCAGCCCGGACAGGGGGAAAGAGACCCAGTACTTC
>.|TRBJ2-1|TRBD2|TRBV7-3
CASSLAGRSYNEQFF
TGTGCCAGCAGCCTAGCGGGACGATCCTACAATGAGCAGTTCTTC
>once|TRBJ1-5|TRBD1|TRBV7-9
CASSPGDRVGSNQPQHF
TGTGCCAGCAGCCCCGGAGACAGGGTTGGTAGCAATCAGCCCCAGCATTTT
>.|TRBJ2-7|TRBD2|TRBV4-1
CASSQAPLAGFSYEQYF
TGCGCCAGCAGCCAAGCCCCGCTAGCGGGATTCTCCTACGAGCAGTACTTC
>.|TRBJ2-1|TRBD2|TRBV11-2
CASSLGWAGGPRNEQFF
TGTGCCAGCAGCTTAGGGTGGGCGGGAGGTCCCAGGAATGAGCAGTTCTTC
>.|TRBJ2-1|.|TRBV27
CASSLGLGGLTSLGVQFF
TGTGCCAGCAGTTTAGGGTTGGGGGGACTCACATCCCTCGGGGTGCAGTTCTTC
>.|TRBJ2-7|TRBD1|TRBV7-9
CASSFPGQGLYEQNF
TGTGCCAGCAGCTTTCCGGGACAGGGTCTTTACGAGCAGAACTTC
>.|TRBJ2-7|.|TRBV18
CASSWGREYTEQYF
TGTGCCAGCTCGTGGGGGCGGGAGTATACCGAGCAGTACTTC
>once|TRBJ1-2|.|TRBV28
CASNRAAPNYGYTF
TGTGCCAGCAATAGGGCAGCCCCTAACTATGGCTACACCTTC
>.|TRBJ1-2|.|TRBV6-6
CASSYRTGQPNYGYTF
TGTGCCAGCAGTTACCGTACAGGACAGCCTAACTATGGCTACACCTTC
>.|TRBJ2-5|TRBD1|TRBV2
CASSDVTGVETQYF
TGTGCCAGCAGTGATGTGACAGGGGTTGAGACCCAGTACTTC
>once|TRBJ2-7|TRBD1|TRBV7-9
CASSLPQGAGEQYF
TGTGCCAGCAGCTTACCGCAGGGGGCGGGCGAGCAGTACTTC
>.|TRBJ1-4|TRBD1|TRBV2
CASSERTGGNEKLFF
TGTGCCAGCAGTGAAAGGACAGGGGGGAATGAAAAACTGTTTTTT
>.|TRBJ1-1|.|TRBV4-1
CASSQDRRIREAFF
TGCGCCAGCAGCCAGGACCGGAGGATCCGTGAAGCTTTCTTT
>.|TRBJ2-2|TRBD1|TRBV10-3
CAIRTGSNGELFF
TGTGCCATCAGGACAGGGTCTAACGGGGAGCTGTTTTTT
>.|TRBJ2-1|.|TRBV5-1
CASSLGWNEDEQFF
TGCGCCAGCAGCTTGGGGTGGAACGAAGATGAGCAGTTCTTC
>.|TRBJ1-3|.|TRBV11-3
CASSLDTSSGNTIYF
TGTGCCAGCAGCTTAGACACAAGCTCTGGAAACACCATATATTTT
>once|TRBJ2-3|TRBD2|TRBV6-1
CASSETTSVRTDTQYF
TGTGCCAGCAGTGAAACCACTAGCGTTCGCACAGATACGCAGTATTTT
>.|TRBJ2-5|TRBD2|TRBV14
CASSQTRTSGQETQYF
TGTGCCAGCAGCCAAACAAGGACTAGCGGACAAGAGACCCAGTACTTC
>.|TRBJ1-5|.|TRBV4-1
CASSQVSGAGRNQPQHF
TGCGCCAGCAGCCAAGTTTCAGGGGCCGGTCGCAATCAGCCCCAGCATTTT
>.|TRBJ1-3|.|TRBV9
CASSAGAGNSGNTIYF
TGTGCCAGCAGCGCCGGAGCAGGGAACTCTGGAAACACCATATATTTT
>.|TRBJ2-3|TRBD1|TRBV2
CASSESRTGAFTDTQYF
TGTGCCAGCAGTGAATCCAGGACAGGGGCTTTCACAGATACGCAGTATTTT
>once|TRBJ2-3|.|TRBV7-2
CASSLSGFSTDTQYF
TGTGCCAGCAGCCTCAGCGGGTTTAGCACAGATACGCAGTATTTT
>.|TRBJ2-2|.|TRBV5-4
CASSRPGSPGELFF
TGTGCCAGCAGCCGTCCGGGTTCTCCCGGGGAGCTGTTTTTT
>.|TRBJ2-7|.|TRBV10-3
CAISVLGPNSYEQYF
TGTGCCATCAGTGTACTGGGACCGAACTCCTACGAGCAGTACTTC
>.|TRBJ2-2|TRBD2|TRBV18
CASSPIGGANTGELFF
TGTGCCAGCTCACCAATCGGGGGGGCGAACACCGGGGAGCTGTTTTTT
>.|TRBJ2-3|.|TRBV9
CASSVAGGLTDTQYF
TGTGCCAGCAGCGTAGCTGGGGGGCTAACAGATACGCAGTATTTT
>.|TRBJ2-2|.|TRBV11-2
CASSPRLITGELFF
TGTGCCAGCAGCCCCCGCCTAATCACCGGGGAGCTGTTTTTT
>.|TRBJ2-7|TRBD1|TRBV5-5
CASSPPGQVTYEQYF
TGTGCCAGCAGCCCGCCGGGACAGGTGACGTACGAGCAGTACTTC
>.|TRBJ2-2|.|TRBV9
CASSVAGSGTGELFF
TGTGCCAGCAGCGTAGCTGGGAGCGGCACCGGGGAGCTGTTTTTT
>.|TRBJ2-1|.|TRBV18
CASSPITGFALKEQFF
TGTGCCAGCTCACCTATTACTGGGTTCGCGTTGAAGGAGCAGTTCTTC
>.|TRBJ1-5|TRBD1|TRBV28
CASTQPGTRGRDSNQPQHF
TGTGCCAGCACCCAACCTGGGACGAGGGGGCGGGATAGCAATCAGCCCCAGCATTTT
>.|TRBJ2-4|TRBD1|TRBV28
CASRGTGKAKNIQYF
TGTGCCAGCAGGGGGACAGGAAAAGCCAAAAACATTCAGTACTTC
>.|TRBJ1-4|.|TRBV7-6
CASSPGPATNEKLFF
TGTGCCAGCAGCCCGGGACCGGCAACTAATGAAAAACTGTTTTTT
>.|TRBJ1-2|.|TRBV4-3
CASSSRGKGLALRGYTF
TGCGCCAGCAGTTCCAGGGGAAAGGGTTTGGCTTTGAGAGGCTACACCTTC
>once|TRBJ2-1|.|TRBV7-8
CASSLTGPFSYNEQFF
TGTGCCAGCAGCTTAACGGGACCTTTCTCCTACAATGAGCAGTTCTTC
>.|TRBJ2-5|.|TRBV10-3
CAVDSGPGTEETQYF
TGTGCCGTAGATAGCGGTCCCGGGACAGAAGAGACCCAGTACTTC
>.|TRBJ1-2|.|TRBV28
CASSSPRGNYGYTF
TGTGCCAGCAGTTCGCCGAGGGGTAACTATGGCTACACCTTC
>.|TRBJ2-7|.|TRBV7-2
CASSLGSGTWFEQYF
TGTGCCAGCAGCTTGGGTTCAGGTACCTGGTTCGAGCAGTACTTC
>.|TRBJ2-2|TRBD1|TRBV9
CASSVGDRDTGELFF
TGTGCCAGCAGCGTAGGGGACAGGGACACCGGGGAGCTGTTTTTT
>.|TRBJ2-2|.|TRBV18
CASSPRPSGFVGELFF
TGTGCCAGCTCACCACGTCCCAGCGGGTTTGTCGGGGAGCTGTTTTTT
>.|TRBJ2-2|TRBD2|TRBV14
CASSRSGRVDTGELFF
TGTGCCAGCAGCCGTAGCGGGAGAGTTGACACCGGGGAGCTGTTTTTT